This T cell receptor beta chain emerged from a study of OX40 agonist ivuxolimab in advanced cancers. The CDR3 is made up of 16 amino acids. V lost 1 base, J lost 7 bases, and 8 bases stayed unmatched. CDR1 MNHNS and CDR2 SASEGT come from the germline V gene. Clones were read by immunoSEQ multiplex PCR, and TCRdb kept only the in-frame ones, dropping some. The sample has about 58,000 clones; roughly 83% are singletons. In this sample, this clone turned up a few times. This clonotype was obtained from an adult with an advanced solid tumor such as melanoma, head and neck, liver or kidney cancer. Sequenced here: CD4+ or CD8+ T cells sorted from blood, sampled in a trial of the OX40 agonist ivuxolimab. The rearrangement links TRBV6-1 to TRBJ1-4, with 8 bases lining up with TRBD1. The CDR3 loop reads CASSEGGTGAVEKLFF. Here the CDR3 DNA reads TGTGCCAGCAGTGAAGGGGGGACAGGCGCCGTTGAAAAACTGTTTTTT.